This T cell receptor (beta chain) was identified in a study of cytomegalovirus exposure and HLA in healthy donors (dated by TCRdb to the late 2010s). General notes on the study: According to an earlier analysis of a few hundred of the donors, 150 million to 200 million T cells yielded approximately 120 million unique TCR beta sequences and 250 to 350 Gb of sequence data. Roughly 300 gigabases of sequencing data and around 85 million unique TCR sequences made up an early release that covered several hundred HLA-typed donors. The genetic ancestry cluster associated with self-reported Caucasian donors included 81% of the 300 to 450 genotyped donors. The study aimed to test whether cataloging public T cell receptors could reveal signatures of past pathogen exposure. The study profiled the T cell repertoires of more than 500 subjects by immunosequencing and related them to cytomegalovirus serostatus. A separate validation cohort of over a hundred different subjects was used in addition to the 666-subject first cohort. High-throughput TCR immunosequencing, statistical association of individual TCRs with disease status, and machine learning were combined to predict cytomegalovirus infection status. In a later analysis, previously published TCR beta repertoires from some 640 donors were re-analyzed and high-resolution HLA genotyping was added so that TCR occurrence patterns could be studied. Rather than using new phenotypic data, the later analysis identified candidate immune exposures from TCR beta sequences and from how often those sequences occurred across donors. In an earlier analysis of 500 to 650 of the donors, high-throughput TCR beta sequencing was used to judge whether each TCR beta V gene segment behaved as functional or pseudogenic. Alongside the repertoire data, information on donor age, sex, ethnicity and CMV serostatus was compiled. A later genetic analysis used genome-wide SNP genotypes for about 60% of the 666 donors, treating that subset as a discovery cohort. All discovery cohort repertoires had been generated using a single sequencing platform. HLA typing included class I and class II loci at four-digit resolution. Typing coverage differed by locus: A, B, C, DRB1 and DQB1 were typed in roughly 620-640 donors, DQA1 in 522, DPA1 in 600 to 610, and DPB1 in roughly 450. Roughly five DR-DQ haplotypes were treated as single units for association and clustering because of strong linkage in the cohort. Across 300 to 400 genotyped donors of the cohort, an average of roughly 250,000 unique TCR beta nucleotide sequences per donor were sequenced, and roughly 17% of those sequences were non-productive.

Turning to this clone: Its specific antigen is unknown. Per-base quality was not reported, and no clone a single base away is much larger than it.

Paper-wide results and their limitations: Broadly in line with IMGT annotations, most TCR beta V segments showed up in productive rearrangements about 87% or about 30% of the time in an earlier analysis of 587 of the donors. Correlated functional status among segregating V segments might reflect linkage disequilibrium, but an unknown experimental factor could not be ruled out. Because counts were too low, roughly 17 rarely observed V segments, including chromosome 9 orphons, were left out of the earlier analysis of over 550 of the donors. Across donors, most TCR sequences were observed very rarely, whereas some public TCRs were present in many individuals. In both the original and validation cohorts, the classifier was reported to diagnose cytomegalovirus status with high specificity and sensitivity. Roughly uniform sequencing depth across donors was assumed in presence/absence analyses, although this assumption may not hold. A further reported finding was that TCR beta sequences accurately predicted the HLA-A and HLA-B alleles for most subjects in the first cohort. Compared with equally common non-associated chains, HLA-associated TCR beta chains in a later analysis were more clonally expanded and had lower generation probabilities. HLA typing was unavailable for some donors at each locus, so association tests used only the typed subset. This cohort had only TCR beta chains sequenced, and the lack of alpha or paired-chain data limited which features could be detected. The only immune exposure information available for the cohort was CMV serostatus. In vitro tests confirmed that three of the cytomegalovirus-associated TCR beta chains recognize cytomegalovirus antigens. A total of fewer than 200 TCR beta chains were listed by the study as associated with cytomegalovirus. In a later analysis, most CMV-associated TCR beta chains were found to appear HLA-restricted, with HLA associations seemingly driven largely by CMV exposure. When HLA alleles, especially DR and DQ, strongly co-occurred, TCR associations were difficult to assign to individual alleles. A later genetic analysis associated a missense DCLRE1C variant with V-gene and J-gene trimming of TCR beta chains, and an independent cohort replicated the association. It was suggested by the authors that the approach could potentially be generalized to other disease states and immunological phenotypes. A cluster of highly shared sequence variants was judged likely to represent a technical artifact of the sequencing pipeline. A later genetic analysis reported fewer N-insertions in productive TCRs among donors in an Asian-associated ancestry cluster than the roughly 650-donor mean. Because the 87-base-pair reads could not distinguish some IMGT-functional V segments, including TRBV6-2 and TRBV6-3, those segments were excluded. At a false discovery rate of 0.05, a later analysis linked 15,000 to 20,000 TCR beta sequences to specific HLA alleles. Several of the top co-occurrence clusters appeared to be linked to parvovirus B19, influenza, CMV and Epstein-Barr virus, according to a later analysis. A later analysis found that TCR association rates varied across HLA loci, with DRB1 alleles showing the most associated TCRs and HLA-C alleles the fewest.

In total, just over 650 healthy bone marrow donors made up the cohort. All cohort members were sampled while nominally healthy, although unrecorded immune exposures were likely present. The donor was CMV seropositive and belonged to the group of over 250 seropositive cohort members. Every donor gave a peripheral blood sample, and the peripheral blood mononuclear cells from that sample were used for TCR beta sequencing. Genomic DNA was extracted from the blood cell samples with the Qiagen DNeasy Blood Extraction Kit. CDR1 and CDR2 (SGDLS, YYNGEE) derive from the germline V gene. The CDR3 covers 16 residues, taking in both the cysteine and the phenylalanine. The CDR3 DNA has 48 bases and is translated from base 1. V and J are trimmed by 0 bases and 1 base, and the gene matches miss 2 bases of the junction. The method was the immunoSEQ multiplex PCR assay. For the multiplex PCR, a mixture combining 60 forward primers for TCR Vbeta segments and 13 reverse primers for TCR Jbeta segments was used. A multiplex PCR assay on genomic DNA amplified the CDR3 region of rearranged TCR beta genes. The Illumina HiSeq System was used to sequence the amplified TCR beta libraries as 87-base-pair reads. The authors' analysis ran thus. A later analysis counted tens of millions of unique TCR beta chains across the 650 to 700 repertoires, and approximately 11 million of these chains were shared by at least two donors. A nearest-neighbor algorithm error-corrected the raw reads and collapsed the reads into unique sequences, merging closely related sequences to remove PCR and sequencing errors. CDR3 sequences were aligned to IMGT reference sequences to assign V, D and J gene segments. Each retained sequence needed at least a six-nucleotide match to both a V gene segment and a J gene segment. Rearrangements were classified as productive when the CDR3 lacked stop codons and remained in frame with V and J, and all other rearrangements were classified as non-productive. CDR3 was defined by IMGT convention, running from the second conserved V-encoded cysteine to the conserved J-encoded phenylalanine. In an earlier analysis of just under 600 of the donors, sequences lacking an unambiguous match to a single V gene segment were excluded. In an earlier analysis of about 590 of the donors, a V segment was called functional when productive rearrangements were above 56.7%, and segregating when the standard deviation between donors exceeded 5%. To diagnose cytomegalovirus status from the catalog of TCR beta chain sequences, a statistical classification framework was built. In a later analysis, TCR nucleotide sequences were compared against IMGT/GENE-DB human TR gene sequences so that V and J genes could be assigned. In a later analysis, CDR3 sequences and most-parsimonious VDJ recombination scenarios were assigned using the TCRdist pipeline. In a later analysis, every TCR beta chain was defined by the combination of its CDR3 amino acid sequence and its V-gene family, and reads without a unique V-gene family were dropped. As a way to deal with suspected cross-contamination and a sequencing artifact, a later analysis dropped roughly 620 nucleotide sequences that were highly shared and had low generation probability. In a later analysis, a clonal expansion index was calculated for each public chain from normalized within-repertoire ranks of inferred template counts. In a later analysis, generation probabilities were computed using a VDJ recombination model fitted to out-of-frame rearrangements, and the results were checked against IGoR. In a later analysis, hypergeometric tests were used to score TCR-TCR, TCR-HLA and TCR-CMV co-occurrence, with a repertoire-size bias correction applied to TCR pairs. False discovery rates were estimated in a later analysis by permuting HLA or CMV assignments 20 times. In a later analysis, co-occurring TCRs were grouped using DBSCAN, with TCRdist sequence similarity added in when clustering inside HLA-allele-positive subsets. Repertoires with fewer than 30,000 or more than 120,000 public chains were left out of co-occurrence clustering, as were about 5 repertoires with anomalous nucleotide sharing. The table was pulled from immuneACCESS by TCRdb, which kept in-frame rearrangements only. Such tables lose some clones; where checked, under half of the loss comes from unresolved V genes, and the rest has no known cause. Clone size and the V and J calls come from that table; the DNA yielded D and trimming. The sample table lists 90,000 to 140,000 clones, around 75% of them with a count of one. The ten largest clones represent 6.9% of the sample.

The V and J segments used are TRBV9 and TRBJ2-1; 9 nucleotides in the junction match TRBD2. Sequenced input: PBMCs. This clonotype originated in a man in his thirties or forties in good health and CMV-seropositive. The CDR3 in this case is CASSVGTSVSYNEQFF. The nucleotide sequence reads TGTGCCAGCAGCGTAGGGACTAGCGTGTCCTACAATGAGCAGTTCTTC.